The sequence of this T cell receptor (beta chain) was determined in a study of CD8+ T cells in alopecia areata. Notes on the study in general: Scalp clonality and expanded CD8+ clones among the top 100 were significantly decreased by tofacitinib.

The treatment is: oral pan-JAK inhibitor, 5-10 mg twice daily. On this clone: Its antigen is not identified.

After isolation, RNA underwent reverse transcription to generate cDNA as the sequencing template. Only in-frame clones appear in the TCRdb table, and some are missing; sequencing was by immunoSEQ multiplex PCR. The sample comprises about 140,000 clones, 70% to 90% of which are singletons, and about 12% rests with the top ten. CDR3 length equals 16 residues. Looked up from germline, CDR1 is SGHNT and CDR2 is YYREEE (reference sequence). V was clipped by 4 bases and J by 3 bases; unmatched bases: 10. Specimen: CD8+ T cells sorted from blood, collected at week 4, from a patient treated with tofacitinib. The V call is TRBV5-4, the J call TRBJ2-1; TRBD2 aligns across 7 bases. The TCR originated in a human donor with alopecia areata. CDR3 DNA: TGTGCCAGCAGCCCGACTAGCTCAGAAGTCTACAATGAGCAGTTCTTC. This encodes CASSPTSSEVYNEQFF.